The sequence of this T cell receptor beta chain was determined in a study of spatial heterogeneity in lung cancer. TCRdb redid the calling of the 5' RACE reads with MiXCR, one entry per CDR3 protein. The sample has 8,000 to 9,000 distinct CDR3 sequences; less than 5% are singletons. Germline V CDR1 and CDR2: SEHNR, FQNEAQ (reference sequence). The CDR3 covers 15 residues. V was pared by 5 bases and J by 5 bases, with 8 bases of the junction left unmatched. This clonotype was seen at least ten times. This beta chain came through as a stray read in a library set up for alpha chains, and its size says little. Documented time point: sample taken at primary tumor resection. The authors sequenced whole RNA from tumor, nontumor lung or frozen PBMC without sorting. Samples were donated by 72 untreated early-stage non-small cell lung cancer patients.

The chain has TRBV7-9 and TRBJ2-2, with TRBD2 identical over 7 bases. The starting material was PBMCs, obtained at surgery. The sequence derives from a male donor with early-stage non-small cell lung cancer. DNA for the CDR3: TGTGCCAGCAGCCCCTGGACTAGTGGGACCGGGGAGCTGTTTTTT. It specifies CASSPWTSGTGELFF.